This entry lists 12 T cell receptor beta chains sequenced from one sample in a study of cytomegalovirus exposure and HLA in healthy donors. Sequencing used immunoSEQ multiplex PCR; TCRdb keeps in-frame clones, though not all of them. This table holds 130,000 to 150,000 clones, 85% to 90% found once. Sequenced input: PBMCs. The origin of the receptors is a young woman in good health and CMV-seropositive.

The rearrangement uses TRBV19 and TRBJ2-1, with 7 bases that match TRBD1. Looked up from germline, CDR1 is LNHDA and CDR2 is SQIVND (reference sequence). The CDR3 totals 15 residues. V shed 3 bases, J shed 0 bases, and the junction held 2 bases outside the gene matches. This chain's CDR3 is CASSIGTASYNEQFF. The CDR3 DNA reads as TGTGCCAGTAGTATCGGGACAGCCTCCTACAATGAGCAGTTCTTC.

J is TRBJ2-3 and V is TRBV5-1, with a tentative D call TRBD2 (5 bases). CDR3 length: 14 amino acids. The germline V gene has CDR1 SGHRS and CDR2 YFSETQ. Trimming removed 0 bases at V and 6 bases at J, with 11 bases between. The CDR3 loop is CASSLGRDRDTQYF. The CDR3 DNA sequence: TGCGCCAGCAGCTTGGGCCGGGATCGGGATACGCAGTATTTT.

The chain joins TRBV7-9 to TRBJ1-1, with 8 bases lining up with TRBD1. From germline, CDR1 is SEHNR and CDR2 FQNEAQ (reference sequence). This CDR3 is built from 13 residues. After removal of 5 bases from V and 5 bases from J, the junction contained 4 bases not matched to a gene. CDR3 in amino acids: CASSLTGGTEAFF. The CDR3 DNA reads TGTGCCAGCAGCCTTACAGGGGGAACTGAAGCTTTCTTT.

DNA for the CDR3: TGTGCCAGCAGTTTAGAGTCGGACAGGGATTTCTATGGCTACACCTTC. Protein product: CASSLESDRDFYGYTF. The chain links TRBV28 to TRBJ1-2, with 8 bases fitting TRBD1. CDR1 MDHEN and CDR2 SYDVKM come from the germline V gene. The CDR3 loop spans 16 amino acids. V lost 2 bases and J lost 4; bases outside the gene matches: 9.

The V call is TRBV2, the J call TRBJ2-2, with D unclear. Looked up from germline, CDR1 is SNHLY and CDR2 is FYNNEI. Trimming took 0 bases from V and 6 from J, leaving 14 bases between them. CDR3 size: 16 residues. CDR3 nucleotides: TGTGCCAGCAGTGAAGCGCTAGGTTATAGTGCCGGGGAGCTGTTTTTT. As protein: CASSEALGYSAGELFF.

This chain links TRBV7-9 with TRBJ1-2, with D possibly TRBD1 on 5 matching bases. Per the germline V gene, CDR1 is SEHNR and CDR2 is FQNEAQ (reference sequence). V was clipped by 5 bases and J by 8 bases, with 9 bases between them. The CDR3 is made up of 11 amino acids. CDR3 sequence (DNA): TGTGCCAGCAGCCACACAGGCGGCTACACCTTC. Its translation: CASSHTGGYTF.

The table lists this clone with a count of one. This chain uses TRBV6-1 with TRBJ2-1; TRBD2 matches 9 bases. V trimming: 4 bases; J trimming: 3 bases; junction bases outside the gene matches: 7. The CDR3 spans 16 residues. CDR1 and CDR2 from the germline V gene are MNHNS and SASEGT. The CDR3 bases are TGTGCCAGCAGTGCTCGCGGGAGGGGAAACTACAATGAGCAGTTCTTC. Residues: CASSARGRGNYNEQFF.

This chain links TRBV6-5 with TRBJ2-5, with a possible D match to TRBD2 (6 bases). Germline V lookup: CDR1 MNHEY, CDR2 SVGAGI. The CDR3 is 15 amino acids. The germline V and J ends were trimmed by 5 bases and 1 base, with 14 bases remaining between them. In DNA form, the CDR3 reads TGTGCCAGCAGTCGACTAGTTCGGGTCCAAGAGACCCAGTACTTC. Residues: CASSRLVRVQETQYF.

This sequence joins TRBV7-2 and TRBJ2-7, with 8 bases lining up with TRBD2. Germline loops: CDR1 SGHTA, CDR2 FQGNSA. The CDR3 length is 16 residues. Losses at the gene ends were 5 bases for V and 1 base for J; bases not matched to a gene: 10. In DNA form, the CDR3 reads TGTGCCAGCAGCCTCCTCGGGAGGGGGGGTTCCTACGAGCAGTACTTC. This encodes CASSLLGRGGSYEQYF.

This clone was detected a few times. The chain uses TRBV6-5 and TRBJ1-2; D may be TRBD1 (5 bases). V was pared by 5 bases and J by 4 bases, with 17 bases between. The CDR3 is 15 residues long. Germline V gene data show CDR1 as MNHEY and CDR2 as SVGAGI. The CDR3 DNA sequence: TGTGCCAGCAGTCCGGGACTGGGGGAGATCTATGGCTACACCTTC. Amino acids: CASSPGLGEIYGYTF.

This clone has only a few counts. The gene calls are TRBV30 and TRBJ1-5, with a possible D match to TRBD1 (5 bases). CDR3 length: 15 residues. V dropped 2 bases and J dropped 0 bases, with 11 bases sitting between them. Germline CDR1 GTSNPN, CDR2 SVGIG (reference sequence). The CDR3 nucleotides are TGTGCCTGGAGTAATGGGGGGAATAGCAATCAGCCCCAGCATTTT. Protein sequence: CAWSNGGNSNQPQHF.

The chain uses TRBV30 and TRBJ1-1; 8 nucleotides align to TRBD1. CDR3 length: 14 residues. The junction had 9 bases not matched to a gene; V was cut back by 5 bases and J by 4 bases. Germline assignment: CDR1 GTSNPN and CDR2 SVGIG (reference sequence). CDR3 nucleotide sequence: TGTGCCTGGCACCTGCAGGGGGCGGGCACTGAAGCTTTCTTT. Translation gives CAWHLQGAGTEAFF. Filled out from reference TRBV30 and TRBJ1-1, the complete variable domain reads SQTIHQWPATLVQPVGSPLSLECTVEGTSNPNLYWYRQAAGRGLQLLFYSVGIGQISSEVPQNLSASRPQDRQFILSSKKLLLSDSGFYLCAWHLQGAGTEAFFGQGTRLTVV.